The present TCR beta chain was sequenced within a study of cytomegalovirus exposure and HLA in healthy donors. Study-wide points: Further analysis, carried out later, found HLA-associated TCR beta chains more clonally expanded than equally common other chains. When analyzed later, a missense DCLRE1C variant was found to be linked to TCR beta V- and J-gene trimming.

Worth noting for this clone: The antigen remains undetermined.

The germline gives CDR1 SGHTA, CDR2 FQGNSA. V shed 5 bases and J 13 bases; nucleotides not matched to a gene: 9. The CDR3 totals 13 residues. With 60 Vbeta and 13 Jbeta primers, the PCR was carried out. Generated by immunoSEQ multiplex PCR, the TCRdb table keeps only in-frame clones and is missing some. The table has 160,000 or so clones, roughly 79% seen once. Sequencing was done on a sample of PBMCs. The source is a woman aged 45-60 years in good health and CMV-seronegative. The chain carries TRBV7-2 and TRBJ2-2; TRBD2 aligns across 8 bases. The CDR3 region is CASSEDGGASLFF. The CDR3 DNA reads TGTGCCAGCAGCGAAGACGGGGGGGCATCGCTGTTTTTT.